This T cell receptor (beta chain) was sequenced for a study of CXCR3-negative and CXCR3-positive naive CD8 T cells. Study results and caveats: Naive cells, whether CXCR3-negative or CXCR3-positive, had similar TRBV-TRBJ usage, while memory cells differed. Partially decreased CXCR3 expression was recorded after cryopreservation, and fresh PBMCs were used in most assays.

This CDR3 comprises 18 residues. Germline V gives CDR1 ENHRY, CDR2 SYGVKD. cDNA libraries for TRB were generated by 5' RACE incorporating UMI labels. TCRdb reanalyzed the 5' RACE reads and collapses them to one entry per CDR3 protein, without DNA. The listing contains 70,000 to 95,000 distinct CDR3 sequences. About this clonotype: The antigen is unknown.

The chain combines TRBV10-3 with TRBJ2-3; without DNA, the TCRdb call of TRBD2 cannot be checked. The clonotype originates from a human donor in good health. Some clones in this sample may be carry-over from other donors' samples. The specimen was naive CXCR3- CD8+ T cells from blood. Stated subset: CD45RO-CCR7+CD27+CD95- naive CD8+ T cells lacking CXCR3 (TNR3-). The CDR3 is CAISDLSLGGGPTDTQYF.